This record concerns one TCR beta chain sequence. The data derive from a study of blood T cell repertoires in COVID-19. The wider study: Sites across the United States, Italy and Spain contributed samples from acute and convalescent COVID-19. The analysed material was cDNA or gDNA that came from T cells, B-cell-depleted T cells, or PBMCs.

CDR1 SGHRS and CDR2 YFSETQ come from the germline V gene. This CDR3 region has 15 residues. Between the trimmed V and J ends, which lost 4 bases and 5 bases, there was a span of 17 bases. Generated by immunoSEQ multiplex PCR, the TCRdb table keeps only in-frame clones and is missing some. The sample yields roughly 320,000 clones, around 84% seen once. This receptor was identified in an older man with acute or convalescent COVID-19. The sequenced sample was peripheral blood. The chain is built from TRBV5-1 and TRBJ2-3, with D possibly TRBD2 on 6 matching bases. CDR3 sequence (DNA): TGCGCCAGCAGCAGCCCCCCATCGGAGGGAGATACGCAGTATTTT. Encoded protein: CASSSPPSEGDTQYF.